The clone carrying this T cell receptor beta chain occurred a few times. The antigen is undetermined. The record originates from a study of molecular identifiers for immune sequencing clone quantification. Study information: With replicates, the RNA of around 20,000 or 99,000 naive CD8 cells was split five ways and four were sequenced. Notes on the study in general: Clones that exceeded 20 RNA copies held over 99% of effector molecules, yet under 1% in naive cells. Spiked Jurkat TCR RNA equal to one cell could reportedly be picked out among one million naive cells.

The CDR3 runs 14 residues. Preparation methods for the bulk TCR libraries were those previously described, with listed TCR primers. TCRdb ran MiXCR on the PCR reads and lists one entry per CDR3 protein. In the table there are hundreds of thousands of distinct CDR3 sequences, 25% of which are singletons. The chain is built from TRBV21-1 and TRBJ2-7. TRBV21-1 counts as a pseudogene. The sequenced sample consisted of naive CD8+ T cells from blood, with Jurkat cell RNA spiked in. Subset indicated: FACS-sorted CD8+CD4-CCR7+CD45RA+ naive T cells. This receptor was identified in a human donor in good health. Some libraries in this study had Jurkat cell RNA spiked in. The CDR3 nucleotides are TGTGCCAGCAGAGTTCCTTCCGGACGCTACGAGCAGTACTTC. Translation gives CASRVPSGRYEQYF.